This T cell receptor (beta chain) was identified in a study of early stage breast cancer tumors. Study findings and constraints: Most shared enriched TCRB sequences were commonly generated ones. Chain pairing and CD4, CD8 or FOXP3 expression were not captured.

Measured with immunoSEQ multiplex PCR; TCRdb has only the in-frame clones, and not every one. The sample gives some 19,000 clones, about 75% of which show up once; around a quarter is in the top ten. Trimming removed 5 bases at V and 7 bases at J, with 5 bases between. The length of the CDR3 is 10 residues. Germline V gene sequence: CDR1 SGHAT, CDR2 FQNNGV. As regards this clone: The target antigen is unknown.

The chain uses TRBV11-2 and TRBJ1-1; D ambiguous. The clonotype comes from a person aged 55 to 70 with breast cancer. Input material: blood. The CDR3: CASSRYEAFF. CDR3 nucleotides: TGTGCCAGCAGCCGTTATGAAGCTTTCTTT.